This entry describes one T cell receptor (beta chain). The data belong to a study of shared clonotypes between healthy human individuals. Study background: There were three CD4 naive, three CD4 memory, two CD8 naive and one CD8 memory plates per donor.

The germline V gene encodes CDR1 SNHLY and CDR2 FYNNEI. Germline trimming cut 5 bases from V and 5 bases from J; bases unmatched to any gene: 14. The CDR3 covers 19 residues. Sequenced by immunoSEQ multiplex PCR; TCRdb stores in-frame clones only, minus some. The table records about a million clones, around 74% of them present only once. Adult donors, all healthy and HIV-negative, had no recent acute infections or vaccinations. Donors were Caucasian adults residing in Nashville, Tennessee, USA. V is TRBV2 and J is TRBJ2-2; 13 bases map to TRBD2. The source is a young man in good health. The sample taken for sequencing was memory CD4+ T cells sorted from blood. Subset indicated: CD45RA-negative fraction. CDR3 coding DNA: TGTGCCAGCAGTCTGAACCCTGGACTAGCGGGAGTAGTTACCGGGGAGCTGTTTTTT. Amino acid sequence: CASSLNPGLAGVVTGELFF. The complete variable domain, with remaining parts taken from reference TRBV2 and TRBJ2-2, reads EPEVTQTPSHQVTQMGQEVILRCVPISNHLYFYWYRQILGQKVEFLVSFYNNEISEKSEIFDDQFSVERPDGSNFTLKIRSTKLEDSAMYFCASSLNPGLAGVVTGELFFGEGSRLTVL.